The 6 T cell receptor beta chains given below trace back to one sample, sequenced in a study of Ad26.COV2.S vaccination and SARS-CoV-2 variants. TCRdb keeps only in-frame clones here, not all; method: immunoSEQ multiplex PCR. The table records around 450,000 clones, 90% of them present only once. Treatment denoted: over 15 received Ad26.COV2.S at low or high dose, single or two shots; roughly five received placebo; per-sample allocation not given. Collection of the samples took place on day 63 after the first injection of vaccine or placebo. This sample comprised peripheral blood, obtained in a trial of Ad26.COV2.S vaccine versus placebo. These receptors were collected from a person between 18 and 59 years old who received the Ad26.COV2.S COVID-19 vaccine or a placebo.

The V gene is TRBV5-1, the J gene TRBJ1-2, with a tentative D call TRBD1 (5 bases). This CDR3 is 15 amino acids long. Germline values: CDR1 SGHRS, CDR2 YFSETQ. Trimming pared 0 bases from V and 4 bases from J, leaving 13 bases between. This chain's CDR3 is CASSLVPGSGYGYTF. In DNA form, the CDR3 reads TGCGCCAGCAGCTTGGTCCCAGGGAGTGGCTATGGCTACACCTTC. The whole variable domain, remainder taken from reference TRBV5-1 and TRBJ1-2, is KAGVTQTPRYLIKTRGQQVTLSCSPISGHRSVSWYQQTPGQGLQFLFEYFSETQRNKGNFPGRFSGRQFSNSRSEMNVSTLELGDSALYLCASSLVPGSGYGYTFGSGTRLTVV.

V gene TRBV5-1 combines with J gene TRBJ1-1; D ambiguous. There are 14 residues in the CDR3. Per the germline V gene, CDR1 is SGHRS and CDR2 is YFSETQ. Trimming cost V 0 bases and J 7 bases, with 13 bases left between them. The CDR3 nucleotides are TGCGCCAGCAGCTTGGAACAGAATAAAGATGAAGCTTTCTTT. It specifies CASSLEQNKDEAFF.

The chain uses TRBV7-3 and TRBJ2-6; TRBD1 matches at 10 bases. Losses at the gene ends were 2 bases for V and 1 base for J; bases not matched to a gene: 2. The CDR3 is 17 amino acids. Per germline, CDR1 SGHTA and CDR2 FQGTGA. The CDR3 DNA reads TGTGCCAGCAGCTTAGGGACAGGGGTATCTGGGGCCAACGTCCTGACTTTC. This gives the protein CASSLGTGVSGANVLTF.

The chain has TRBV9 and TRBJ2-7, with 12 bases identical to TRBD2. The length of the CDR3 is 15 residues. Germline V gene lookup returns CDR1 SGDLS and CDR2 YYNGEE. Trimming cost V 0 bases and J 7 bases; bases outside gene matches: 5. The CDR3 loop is CASSVGTLAGGEQYF. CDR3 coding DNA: TGTGCCAGCAGCGTAGGAACCCTAGCGGGAGGGGAGCAGTACTTC.

The CDR3 DNA reads TGCAGCGTTGTGGGGGGACAGGGGTCCTACAATGAGCAGTTCTTC. This gives the protein CSVVGGQGSYNEQFF. V usage is TRBV29-1 and J usage is TRBJ2-1, with 10 bases fitting TRBD1. Germline V gene sequence: CDR1 SQVTM, CDR2 ANQGSEA. J gave up 1 base and V 4 bases, and 4 bases lay outside the gene matches. CDR3 length: 15 residues.

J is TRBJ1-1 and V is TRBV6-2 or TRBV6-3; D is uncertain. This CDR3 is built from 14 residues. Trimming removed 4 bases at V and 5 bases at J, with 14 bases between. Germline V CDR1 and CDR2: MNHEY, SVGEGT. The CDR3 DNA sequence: TGTGCCAGCAGTTCCAGCCCCGGTTTTACTGAAGCTTTCTTT. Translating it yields CASSSSPGFTEAFF.